Following are 30 T cell receptor beta chains from one sample sequenced in a study of blood T cell repertoires in COVID-19. The table came from immunoSEQ multiplex PCR; TCRdb's copy has only in-frame clones and leaves some out. The table includes about 71,000 clones, around nine tenths detected once. The sequenced sample consisted of peripheral blood. The source of these receptors is an elderly woman with acute or convalescent COVID-19.

The chain is built from TRBV7-2 and TRBJ1-5; perhaps TRBD1 as D (5 bases). This CDR3 region has 15 residues. Germline values: CDR1 SGHTA, CDR2 FQGNSA. Trimming stripped 1 base from V and 0 bases from J, with 7 bases between. The CDR3 here is CASSLVGDSNQPQHF. CDR3 nucleotide sequence: TGTGCCAGCAGCTTAGTAGGGGATAGCAATCAGCCCCAGCATTTT.

The J gene is TRBJ2-7, the V gene TRBV27; TRBD2 agrees at 11 bases. Germline values: CDR1 MNHEY, CDR2 SMNVEV (reference sequence). This CDR3 spans 17 amino acids. V shed 0 bases, J shed 0 bases, and the junction held 4 bases outside the gene matches. In nucleotides, the CDR3 is TGTGCCAGCAGTTTATCATCTAGCGGGAGGATCTCCTACGAGCAGTACTTC. Protein sequence: CASSLSSSGRISYEQYF.

The chain has TRBV19 and TRBJ1-1, with 9 bases fitting TRBD1. CDR1 and CDR2 (germline): LNHDA, SQIVND (reference sequence). Trimming removed 3 bases from V and 4 bases from J; junction bases left unmatched: 3. The CDR3 covers 14 residues. The CDR3 DNA sequence: TGTGCCAGTAGTATGAGGACAGGGGCCACTGAAGCTTTCTTT. Protein: CASSMRTGATEAFF.

The rearrangement joins TRBV7-2 to TRBJ1-2; TRBD1 aligns across 7 bases. This CDR3 contains 14 residues. The ends lost 5 bases at V and 3 bases at J; junction bases unmatched: 6. Germline CDR1 is SGHTA and CDR2 is FQGNSA. The CDR3 DNA reads as TGTGCCAGCAGCCACCAGGGACAGTACTATGGCTACACCTTC. As protein: CASSHQGQYYGYTF.

J is TRBJ2-3 and V is TRBV5-4; 8 bases align to TRBD2. The CDR3 runs to 16 residues. CDR1 is SGHNT, CDR2 YYREEE, per germline (reference sequence). V dropped 0 bases and J dropped 4; count of bases not matched to a gene: 7. The CDR3 loop reads CASSLGPSGGADTQYF. CDR3 DNA sequence: TGTGCCAGCAGCTTGGGTCCCAGCGGGGGAGCAGATACGCAGTATTTT.

CDR3 region: CASSLKQGPQETQYF. The CDR3 DNA sequence: TGTGCCAGCAGCTTAAAACAGGGCCCACAAGAGACCCAGTACTTC. This chain uses TRBV7-9 with TRBJ2-5, with D possibly TRBD1 on 6 matching bases. CDR3 length: 15 residues. V was pared by 2 bases and J by 2 bases, with 12 bases between. CDR1 is SEHNR, CDR2 FQNEAQ, per germline (reference sequence).

The chain is built from TRBV6-1 and TRBJ1-2; no clear D. This CDR3 comprises 15 residues. Germline V CDR1 and CDR2: MNHNS, SASEGT. V dropped 2 bases and J dropped 2 bases, with 12 bases sitting between them. The CDR3 loop reads CASSERWRQNYGYTF. CDR3 nucleotides: TGTGCCAGCAGTGAAAGGTGGCGGCAGAACTATGGCTACACCTTC.

The chain employs TRBV18 and TRBJ1-1, with 7 bases aligning to TRBD1. The junction had 9 bases not matched to a gene; V was cut back by 3 bases and J by 2 bases. In germline, CDR1 is KGHSH, CDR2 LQKENI. The CDR3 has 16 residues. DNA of the CDR3: TGTGCCAGCTCACCGATAATGGGACAGAGCAACACTGAAGCTTTCTTT. Translated: CASSPIMGQSNTEAFF.

This chain uses TRBV5-1 with TRBJ2-6, with 12 nucleotides matching TRBD1. The germline CDR1 and CDR2 sequences are SGHRS and YFSETQ. Trimming cost V 6 bases and J 2 bases; bases outside gene matches: 6. This CDR3 is 17 amino acids long. Here the CDR3 DNA reads TGCGCCAGCACCCCGGGACAGGGGGCGGCTGGGGCCAACGTCCTGACTTTC. This encodes CASTPGQGAAGANVLTF. The full variable domain, completed using reference TRBV5-1 and TRBJ2-6, is KAGVTQTPRYLIKTRGQQVTLSCSPISGHRSVSWYQQTPGQGLQFLFEYFSETQRNKGNFPGRFSGRQFSNSRSEMNVSTLELGDSALYLCASTPGQGAAGANVLTFGAGSRLTVL.

In this sample, this clone turned up once. This chain connects TRBV28 to TRBJ2-7; 10 nucleotides line up with TRBD1. Germline V CDR1 and CDR2: MDHEN, SYDVKM. The CDR3 is 15 residues long. Trimming cost V 7 bases and J 3 bases; bases outside gene matches: 9. CDR3 nucleotides: TGTGCCAGCAACACCATCCGGGACAGGGGCTACGAGCAGTACTTC. Protein product: CASNTIRDRGYEQYF.

The rearrangement uses TRBV3-1 (or the pseudogene TRBV3-2) and TRBJ1-2; no reliable D call. V was clipped by 0 bases and J by 4 bases, with 21 bases between them. In germline, CDR1 is LGHDT, CDR2 YNNKEL (reference sequence). The CDR3 has 18 residues. CDR3 sequence reads: CASSQDSFGSGWSYGYTF. CDR3 sequence (DNA): TGTGCCAGCAGCCAAGATTCGTTTGGATCGGGTTGGAGCTATGGCTACACCTTC.

The chain carries TRBV2 and TRBJ2-6; possible D gene TRBD2, 5 bases. The CDR3 sequence is 16 residues long. Germline CDR1 reads SNHLY; CDR2 reads FYNNEI. V was clipped by 2 bases and J by 0 bases, with 8 bases between them. The DNA for the CDR3 is TGTGCCAGCAGTGAAAGCGGATACTCTGGGGCCAACGTCCTGACTTTC. Its protein is CASSESGYSGANVLTF.

The chain uses TRBV7-2 and TRBJ1-2; 9 nucleotides match TRBD1. V shed 5 bases and J 3 bases; nucleotides not matched to a gene: 7. The CDR3 contains 15 residues. Germline CDR1 reads SGHTA; CDR2 reads FQGNSA. CDR3 DNA: TGTGCCAGCAGCCCACGGACAGGGGCGCACTATGGCTACACCTTC. Encoded protein: CASSPRTGAHYGYTF.

This clone was seen a handful of times. The V gene is TRBV29-1, the J gene TRBJ1-1; 8 nucleotides match TRBD1. CDR1 and CDR2 (germline): SQVTM, ANQGSEA. The CDR3 spans 15 residues. Trimming at V came to 6 bases and at J to 0 bases, leaving 9 bases not matched to a gene. DNA for the CDR3: TGCAGCGTCATCTACTGGACAGGGATGAACACTGAAGCTTTCTTT. This gives the protein CSVIYWTGMNTEAFF.

The chain joins TRBV11-2 to TRBJ2-3; the D gene is possibly TRBD1 (5 bases). The V and J ends lost 0 bases and 6 bases respectively, with 16 bases between them. This CDR3 has 16 residues. Germline V CDR1 and CDR2: SGHAT, FQNNGV. The CDR3 sequence is CASSLDRYDHRDTQYF. The CDR3 DNA follows: TGTGCCAGCAGCTTAGACCGGTATGATCACAGGGATACGCAGTATTTT.

V is TRBV4-1 and J is TRBJ1-5; D gene unclear. The CDR3 totals 13 residues. Germline V CDR1 and CDR2: MGHRA, YSYEKL. V dropped 0 bases and J dropped 5 bases, with 5 bases sitting between them. As DNA, the CDR3 is TGCGCCAGCAGCCAAGATCCTCATCAGCCCCAGCATTTT. It is translated as CASSQDPHQPQHF.

This clone was found a few times. This rearrangement joins TRBV5-6 to TRBJ1-5; 9 bases fit TRBD1. Germline V lookup: CDR1 SGHDT, CDR2 YYEEEE. The V and J ends lost 1 base and 4 bases, in that order; junction bases with no gene match: 12. CDR3 size: 18 residues. The CDR3 is CASSLKALGTGRNQPQHF. The CDR3, as DNA: TGTGCCAGCAGCTTGAAAGCCCTCGGGACAGGGAGGAATCAGCCCCAGCATTTT.

The gene calls are TRBV3-1 (or the pseudogene TRBV3-2) and TRBJ2-7, with D perhaps matching TRBD1 (7 bases). Trimming pared 3 bases from V and 3 bases from J, leaving 9 bases between. Germline V gives CDR1 LGHDT, CDR2 YNNKEL (reference sequence). This CDR3 comprises 13 residues. CDR3 protein: CASSQRDSYEQYF. The CDR3 DNA sequence: TGTGCCAGCAGCCAGCGGGACAGCTACGAGCAGTACTTC.

The V call is TRBV27, the J call TRBJ2-6; 8 nucleotides line up with TRBD1. CDR1 is MNHEY, CDR2 SMNVEV, per germline (reference sequence). V shed 5 bases, J shed 3 bases, and the junction held 6 bases outside the gene matches. The CDR3 sequence is 16 residues long. The CDR3 region has the DNA TGTGCCAGCAGTCCCCTCGACAGGGGTGGGGCCAACGTCCTGACTTTC. It is translated as CASSPLDRGGANVLTF.

V is TRBV6-5 and J is TRBJ2-1; 14 bases agree with TRBD2. CDR3 length: 15 amino acids. Germline V lookup: CDR1 MNHEY, CDR2 SVGAGI. J was trimmed by 8 bases and V by 5 bases; bases with no gene match: 5. The CDR3 protein is CASSNGLAGGYEQFF. CDR3 sequence (DNA): TGTGCCAGCAGTAATGGACTAGCGGGGGGTTATGAGCAGTTCTTC.

A note on this clone: The junction departs from the called germline gene at one end, perhaps through a read error. The chain joins TRBV2 to TRBJ2-5; a weak D match, TRBD1 (5 bases). The CDR3 has 11 amino acids. The V gene's germline CDR1 is SNHLY and CDR2 FYNNEI. CDR3 in amino acids: CAQGKQETQYF. DNA for the CDR3: TGCGCCCAGGGAAAACAAGAGACCCAGTACTTC.

This clone was seen more than once but under ten times. The chain carries TRBV19 and TRBJ2-7, with 8 bases aligning to TRBD1. The CDR3 spans 14 residues. With V trimmed by 4 bases and J by 2 bases, 4 bases remained unmatched. The V gene's germline CDR1 is LNHDA and CDR2 SQIVND (reference sequence). The CDR3 sequence: CASSTRTGTYEQYF. The CDR3 nucleotides read TGTGCCAGTAGTACCCGGACAGGGACCTACGAGCAGTACTTC. Full variable domain (rest looked up from reference TRBV19 and TRBJ2-7): DGGITQSPKYLFRKEGQNVTLSCEQNLNHDAMYWYRQDPGQGLRLIYYSQIVNDFQKGDIAEGYSVSREKKESFPLTVTSAQKNPTAFYLCASSTRTGTYEQYFGPGTRLTVT.

The chain employs TRBV9 and TRBJ2-1; TRBD2 matches at 9 bases. Losses at the gene ends were 0 bases for V and 8 bases for J; bases not matched to a gene: 6. The CDR3 totals 15 residues. Germline-derived CDR1 and CDR2 are SGDLS and YYNGEE. CDR3 sequence reads: CASSVGLVAGDEQFF. DNA of the CDR3: TGTGCCAGCAGCGTAGGGTTGGTAGCGGGAGATGAGCAGTTCTTC.

The chain has TRBV7-2 and TRBJ1-5; no definite D call. This CDR3 contains 13 residues. Germline-derived CDR1 and CDR2 are SGHTA and FQGNSA. Trimming left V 8 bases short and J 4 bases short, with 12 bases between. CDR3 protein: CASAAGANQPQHF. The CDR3, as DNA: TGTGCCAGCGCCGCGGGCGCAAATCAGCCCCAGCATTTT.

This chain uses TRBV3-1 (or the pseudogene TRBV3-2) with TRBJ2-7; 9 nucleotides agree with TRBD2. Per the germline V gene, CDR1 is LGHDT and CDR2 is YNNKEL (reference sequence). This CDR3 is 18 amino acids long. After removal of 2 bases from V and 5 bases from J, the junction contained 16 bases not matched to a gene. CDR3 region: CASSQLWREGIYGDEQYF. For the CDR3, the DNA is TGTGCCAGCAGCCAACTGTGGCGGGAGGGGATTTATGGAGACGAGCAGTACTTC.

The chain carries TRBV4-3 and TRBJ1-1; no clear D gene. V was shortened by 0 bases and J by 4 bases, with 9 bases between the two germline ends. CDR3 length: 14 amino acids. CDR1 LGHNA and CDR2 YSLEER come from the germline V gene. As DNA, the CDR3 is TGCGCCAGCAGCCAAGAGAAGAGGGCCACTGAAGCTTTCTTT. Its protein is CASSQEKRATEAFF.

This clone was picked up one time. The V and J genes are TRBV10-1 and TRBJ1-6; 11 bases fit TRBD1. CDR3 length equals 17 residues. V dropped 2 bases and J dropped 7; count of bases not matched to a gene: 7. CDR1 and CDR2 from the germline V gene are WNHNN and SYGVQD (reference sequence). The CDR3: CASSEPGTGGINSPLHF. The CDR3 DNA follows: TGCGCCAGCAGTGAGCCCGGGACAGGGGGAATCAATTCACCCCTCCACTTT.

The genes are TRBV5-4 and TRBJ2-5, with 7 positions matching TRBD2. The germline V gene has CDR1 SGHNT and CDR2 YYREEE (reference sequence). Trimming at V came to 4 bases and at J to 4 bases, leaving 16 bases not matched to a gene. The CDR3 has 17 residues. CDR3 sequence (DNA): TGTGCCAGCAGCACGGGAGAATCTGGACTAGTTTCAGAGACCCAGTACTTC. It codes for CASSTGESGLVSETQYF.

This chain uses TRBV7-2 with TRBJ2-1; D is perhaps TRBD1 (6 bases). There are 16 residues in the CDR3. With 5 bases removed from V and 4 bases from J, the gap between germline ends came to 18 bases. The germline V gene has CDR1 SGHTA and CDR2 FQGNSA. The CDR3 DNA sequence: TGTGCCAGCAGCCCCAGGGGCAAGACTATTTACAATGAGCAGTTCTTC. Protein product: CASSPRGKTIYNEQFF.

The V call is TRBV3-1 (or the pseudogene TRBV3-2), the J call TRBJ2-5; D call uncertain. The V and J ends lost 2 bases and 1 base respectively, with 2 bases between them. Germline CDR1 LGHDT, CDR2 YNNKEL (reference sequence). This CDR3 contains 12 residues. CDR3 DNA: TGTGCCAGCAGCCAACTCCAAGAGACCCAGTACTTC. This codes for CASSQLQETQYF.